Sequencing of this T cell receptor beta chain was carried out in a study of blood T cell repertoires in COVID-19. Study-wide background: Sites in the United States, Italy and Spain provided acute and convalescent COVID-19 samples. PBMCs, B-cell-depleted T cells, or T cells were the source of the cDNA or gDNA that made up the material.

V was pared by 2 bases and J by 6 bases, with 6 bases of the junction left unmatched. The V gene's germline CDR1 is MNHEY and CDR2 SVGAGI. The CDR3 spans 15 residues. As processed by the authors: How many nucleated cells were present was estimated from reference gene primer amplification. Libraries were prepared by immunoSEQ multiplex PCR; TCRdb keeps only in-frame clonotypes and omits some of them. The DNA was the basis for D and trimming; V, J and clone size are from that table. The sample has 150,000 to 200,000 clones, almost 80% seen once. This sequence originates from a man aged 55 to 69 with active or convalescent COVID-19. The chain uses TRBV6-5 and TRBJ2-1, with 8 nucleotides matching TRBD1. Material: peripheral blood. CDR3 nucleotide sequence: TGTGCCAGCAGTTACGGGACAGGATTCGGCAATGAGCAGTTCTTC. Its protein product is CASSYGTGFGNEQFF.